Listed below are T cell receptor beta chains from one sample, sequenced in a study of blood T cell repertoires in COVID-19. The table came from immunoSEQ multiplex PCR; TCRdb's copy has only in-frame clones and leaves some out. The sample lists some 290,000 clones; approximately 89% were seen once. Source material: peripheral blood. The receptors shown here come from a woman younger than 45 with COVID-19, enrolled during active disease. The CDR3 runs from the conserved cysteine through the conserved F or W. A D gene is named only where the DNA matches it firmly.

TRBD2,TRBV7-8,TRBJ2-5,TGTGCCAGCAGCTCCAGCCACGGACCTGCGGGGGTCACCCGGAAGGGGACCCAGTACTTC,CASSSSHGPAGVTRKGTQYF
TRBD2,TRBV5-1,TRBJ2-5,TGCGCCAGCAAACTCTCGTTTGCGGGGGAAGAGACCCAGTACTTC,CASKLSFAGEETQYF
TRBD1,TRBV3-1/TRBV3-2,TRBJ2-3,TGTGCCAGCAGCCAAGATAGGGGGCACACAGATACGCAGTATTTT,CASSQDRGHTDTQYF
TRBD2,TRBV7-2,TRBJ2-2,TGTGCCAGCAGCTTAGGTTCTCTAGCGGGGGTTACCGGGGAGCTGTTTTTT,CASSLGSLAGVTGELFF
TRBD1,TRBV5-5,TRBJ1-3,TGTGCCAGCAGCTATACCCCTCGGACAGGGGATCTCTCCGGAAACACCATATATTTT,CASSYTPRTGDLSGNTIYF
TRBD1,TRBV15,TRBJ1-1,TGTGCCACCAGCATCCGACAGGGGGACACTGAAGCTTTCTTT,CATSIRQGDTEAFF
TRBD1,TRBV11-2,TRBJ2-1,TGTGCCAGCAGCTCCATCGGAGGGACAGGCTACAATGAGCAGTTCTTC,CASSSIGGTGYNEQFF
TRBD1,TRBV11-2,TRBJ1-1,TGTGCCAGCAGACAATTGAAGGGGGCGAGGTTCACTGAAGCTTTCTTT,CASRQLKGARFTEAFF
.,TRBV6-5,TRBJ2-7,TGTGCCAGCAGTTGGGCAGGAGACTACTACGAGCAGTACTTC,CASSWAGDYYEQYF
.,TRBV6-2/TRBV6-3,TRBJ2-3,TGTGCCAGCAGTAGCCGAGAGCGTAGCCGCACGCAGTATTTT,CASSSRERSRTQYF